These 11 T cell receptor beta chains came from one sample sequenced in a study of metastatic and nonmetastatic thyroid tumors. No treatment of any kind had been given to any patient before thyroid surgery. TCRdb re-analyzed the PCR reads through MiXCR. The table lists 15,000 to 20,000 clones, roughly a fifth of them singletons. What was sequenced was adjacent normal tissue. These receptors originate from a female donor with papillary thyroid cancer or a benign thyroid nodule (not recorded which). Some clones in this sample may be carry-over from other donors' samples.

This chain uses TRBV25-1 with TRBJ2-3; the match to TRBD2 covers 10 bases. This CDR3 is built from 18 residues. The germline V gene encodes CDR1 MGHDK and CDR2 SYGVNS. Germline trimming cut 1 base from V and 4 bases from J; bases unmatched to any gene: 11. The CDR3 bases are TGTGCCAGCAGTGAATTGGGAGCGGGAGGGCCGGGAGCAGATACGCAGTATTTT. Protein: CASSELGAGGPGADTQYF.

This clone was seen a handful of times. This chain links TRBV2 with TRBJ2-7; no definite D call. Trimming took 8 bases from V and 3 from J, leaving 17 bases between them. This CDR3 is 14 amino acids long. CDR1 is SNHLY, CDR2 FYNNEI, per germline. CDR3 bases: TGTGCCAGCGTCCCGCCGGTTACGAACTACGAGCAGTACTTC. Protein: CASVPPVTNYEQYF.

The J gene is TRBJ2-5, the V gene TRBV18, with a possible D match to TRBD1 (5 bases). This CDR3 comprises 15 residues. Per the germline V gene, CDR1 is KGHSH and CDR2 is LQKENI. Trimming took 1 base from V and 5 from J, leaving 14 bases between them. CDR3 in DNA: TGTGCCAGCTCACCACAGCCAGGGCTAGGGGAGACCCAGTACTTC. It encodes CASSPQPGLGETQYF.

CDR3 bases: TGTGCCAGCAGCTCTGACATGGTGAGGCAAAAACTGTTTTTT. Amino acids: CASSSDMVRQKLFF. The chain joins TRBV5-5 to TRBJ1-4; D is unclear. Germline V gene data show CDR1 as SGHKS and CDR2 as YYEKEE (reference sequence). The CDR3 covers 14 residues. The germline V and J ends were trimmed by 3 bases and 9 bases, with 15 bases remaining between them.

This clone turned up a few times. The V and J genes are TRBV2 and TRBJ1-2; D perhaps matches TRBD1 (5 bases). In germline, CDR1 is SNHLY, CDR2 FYNNEI. CDR3 length equals 15 residues. Trimming took 4 bases from V and 10 from J, leaving 22 bases between them. The CDR3, as DNA: TGTGCCAGCAGTGTTCAGGGCCGTGGACAAGCGCACTACACCTTC. Translated: CASSVQGRGQAHYTF.

The J gene is TRBJ1-5, the V gene TRBV20-1; no reliable D call. CDR1 is DFQATT, CDR2 SNEGSKA, per germline (reference sequence). This CDR3 comprises 13 residues. Trimming pared 5 bases from V and 7 bases from J, leaving 15 bases between. The CDR3 DNA sequence: TGCAGTGCTGAGGGAGATGACGGGCAGCCCCAGCATTTT. Amino acids: CSAEGDDGQPQHF.

Regarding this clone: The CDR3 end shows no conserved phenylalanine or tryptophan, and so a read error is likely. The chain joins TRBV25-1 to TRBJ2-1; D unclear. This CDR3 contains 11 residues. Germline CDR1 and CDR2: MGHDK and SYGVNS. The V end lost 5 bases, the J end lost 7 bases, and 6 bases lay between the germline ends. The CDR3 loop is CASSRLNEQFL. The CDR3 coding sequence is TGTGCCAGCAGTAGACTGAATGAGCAGTTCCTC.

The V gene is TRBV18, the J gene TRBJ1-2; D not resolved. Germline CDR1 and CDR2: KGHSH and LQKENI. The V and J ends lost 3 bases and 4 bases respectively, with 6 bases between them. The CDR3 is made up of 12 amino acids. CDR3 amino acids: CASSPDVYGYTF. CDR3 bases: TGTGCCAGCTCACCCGACGTCTATGGCTACACCTTC.

This chain connects TRBV5-1 to TRBJ2-5; D is unclear. The CDR3 consists of 13 residues. From germline, CDR1 is SGHRS and CDR2 YFSETQ. V was clipped by 3 bases and J by 3 bases, with 9 bases between them. The CDR3 protein is CASSSTWEETQYF. DNA of the CDR3: TGCGCCAGCAGCTCTACATGGGAAGAGACCCAGTACTTC. The full variable domain, with the rest looked up from reference TRBV5-1 and TRBJ2-5, is KAGVTQTPRYLIKTRGQQVTLSCSPISGHRSVSWYQQTPGQGLQFLFEYFSETQRNKGNFPGRFSGRQFSNSRSEMNVSTLELGDSALYLCASSSTWEETQYFGPGTRLLVL.

The chain recombines TRBV28 with TRBJ2-2, with 8 bases identical to TRBD1. The CDR3 runs to 15 residues. Germline trimming cut 5 bases from V and 6 bases from J; bases unmatched to any gene: 8. CDR1 and CDR2 from the germline V gene are MDHEN and SYDVKM. CDR3 amino acids: CASSLAGGASGELFF. The CDR3 DNA reads as TGTGCCAGCAGTCTCGCAGGGGGCGCCTCCGGGGAGCTGTTTTTT. The full variable domain, completed using reference TRBV28 and TRBJ2-2, is DVKVTQSSRYLVKRTGEKVFLECVQDMDHENMFWYRQDPGLGLRLIYFSYDVKMKEKGDIPEGYSVSREKKERFSLILESASTNQTSMYLCASSLAGGASGELFFGEGSRLTVL.

V gene TRBV6-1 combines with J gene TRBJ2-1, with D tentatively TRBD2 (6 bases). This CDR3 comprises 16 residues. Germline loops: CDR1 MNHNS, CDR2 SASEGT. Trimming pared 7 bases from V and 0 bases from J, leaving 16 bases between. The CDR3 is CASIPTSGSSYNEQFF. The DNA of the CDR3 is TGTGCCAGCATCCCTACCTCCGGGAGCTCCTACAATGAGCAGTTCTTC.